A single T cell receptor (beta chain) is shown here with its context. Its specificity is unknown. The sample comes from a study of CD8+ T cells in alopecia areata. Study-level background: At a dose of 5 to 10 mg twice daily, oral tofacitinib was given to treated patients. Study observations and caveats: Sequencing of scalp samples also includes resident alphabeta T cells from normal skin.

Peripheral blood samples and lesional scalp punch biopsies were obtained from alopecia areata patients. It was from PBMCs that CD4+ and CD8+ T cells were sorted. CDR1 is DFQATT, CDR2 SNEGSKA, per germline (reference sequence). The V gene lost 8 bases and the J gene lost 2 bases, with 10 bases spanning the gap. The CDR3 runs 11 residues. cDNA prepared by RNA extraction and subsequent reverse transcription served as the template for sequencing. TCRdb keeps only in-frame clones here, not all; method: immunoSEQ multiplex PCR. The sample lists roughly 120,000 clones, roughly two fifths occurring once. This clonotype was sampled from a human donor with alopecia areata. Source material: CD4+ T cells sorted from blood. The genes are TRBV20-1 and TRBJ2-7, with no clear D. The CDR3 nucleotides read TGCAGTCCGGAGACAACCTACGAGCAGTACTTC. This encodes CSPETTYEQYF.